These 25 T cell receptor beta chains were sequenced from one sample in a study of T cell repertoires in cytomegalovirus infection. TCRdb reanalysed the reads using MiXCR and keeps one entry per CDR3 protein. The sample has about 360,000 distinct CDR3 sequences; roughly 20% are singletons. The sequencing input was PBMCs. The receptors come from a human donor in good health (CMV status not recorded). Some clones in this sample may be carry-over from other donors' samples.

This clonotype showed up many times. In DNA, the CDR3 is TGTGCCAGTGGAAAAGACAGGGCGAACACTGAAGCTTTCTTT. It translates to CASGKDRANTEAFF. The chain has TRBV7-2 and TRBJ1-1, with 7 bases identical to TRBD1. The germline gives CDR1 SGHTA, CDR2 FQGNSA. Germline trimming cut 9 bases from V and 1 base from J; bases unmatched to any gene: 8. The CDR3 contains 14 residues.

The chain employs TRBV2 and TRBJ2-5, with 12 nucleotides matching TRBD2. Germline trimming cut 3 bases from V and 6 bases from J; bases unmatched to any gene: 5. The germline gives CDR1 SNHLY, CDR2 FYNNEI. The CDR3 has 15 amino acids. In DNA, the CDR3 is TGTGCCAGCAGTGACAGACTAGCGGGAGTGAAGACCCAGTACTTC. Encoded protein: CASSDRLAGVKTQYF.

Many counts were recorded for this clonotype. The gene calls are TRBV6-1 and TRBJ2-5, with TRBD2 as a possible D gene (6 bases). V was shortened by 6 bases and J by 4 bases, with 21 bases between the two germline ends. Per the germline V gene, CDR1 is MNHNS and CDR2 is SASEGT. The CDR3 covers 16 residues. The CDR3 bases are TGTGCCAGCAGCGATCCCTTTGGGGGAGGAGGAGAGACCCAGTACTTC. Translation: CASSDPFGGGGETQYF.

This clonotype was observed a handful of times. The V gene is TRBV29-1, the J gene TRBJ2-3; D may be TRBD1 (6 bases). The germline gives CDR1 SQVTM, CDR2 ANQGSEA. This CDR3 is 16 amino acids long. Trimming shortened V by 0 bases and J by 1 base, and 14 bases separated the two germline ends. Here the CDR3 DNA reads TGCAGCGTTGAAGATCAGGGGAATCAACGCACAGATACGCAGTATTTT. Its translation is CSVEDQGNQRTDTQYF.

This clonotype appeared a few times. The chain recombines TRBV28 with TRBJ1-5; perhaps TRBD1 as D (6 bases). Germline V gives CDR1 MDHEN, CDR2 SYDVKM. V lost 8 bases to trimming and J lost 5 bases, with 19 bases between them. This CDR3 contains 15 residues. The CDR3 is CASVPRGKGDQPQHF. For the CDR3, the DNA is TGTGCCAGCGTGCCCCGCGGTAAGGGGGATCAGCCCCAGCATTTT.

This clonotype was seen many times. The chain uses TRBV7-2 and TRBJ2-7; TRBD2 agrees at 11 bases. CDR3 length equals 15 residues. V shed 1 base and J 5 bases; nucleotides not matched to a gene: 4. CDR1 is SGHTA, CDR2 FQGNSA, per germline. The chain's CDR3 is CASSLDSGRADEQYF. The CDR3 region has the DNA TGTGCCAGCAGCTTAGATAGCGGGAGGGCAGACGAGCAGTACTTC. Filled out from reference TRBV7-2 and TRBJ2-7, the complete variable domain reads GAGVSQSPSNKVTEKGKDVELRCDPISGHTALYWYRQSLGQGLEFLIYFQGNSAPDKSGLPSDRFSAERTGGSVSTLTIQRTQQEDSAVYLCASSLDSGRADEQYFGPGTRLTVT.

In this sample, this clonotype turned up a few times. The chain is built from TRBV20-1 and TRBJ2-7; unclear D gene. V dropped 3 bases and J dropped 7 bases, with 13 bases sitting between them. Germline V gene data show CDR1 as DFQATT and CDR2 as SNEGSKA (reference sequence). The CDR3 extends over 12 amino acids. CDR3 in amino acids: CSARNLGEEQYF. Here the CDR3 DNA reads TGCAGTGCTAGGAACTTGGGTGAGGAGCAGTACTTC.

J is TRBJ2-7 and V is TRBV23-1; 7 bases are a match to TRBD1. TRBV23-1 is known as an ORF, though its function is uncertain. The CDR3 covers 16 residues. With 2 bases clipped from V and 2 bases from J, the junction kept 9 bases outside the gene matches. The CDR3 sequence is CASSQRTGEVTYEQYF. The CDR3 DNA sequence: TGCGCCAGCAGTCAACGTACAGGGGAAGTCACCTACGAGCAGTACTTC.

This chain links TRBV27 with TRBJ2-2, with D unresolved. Looked up from germline, CDR1 is MNHEY and CDR2 is SMNVEV (reference sequence). V lost 4 bases and J lost 3, with 12 bases in between. The CDR3 has 15 residues. CDR3 loop: CASSSRSPDTGELFF. CDR3 sequence (DNA): TGTGCCAGCAGTTCAAGGTCCCCCGACACCGGGGAGCTGTTTTTT.

In its sample, this clonotype was seen a few times. This chain links TRBV6-2 or TRBV6-3 with TRBJ2-3; no clear D gene. This CDR3 is built from 13 residues. Between the trimmed V and J ends, which lost 5 bases and 5 bases, there was a span of 11 bases. Germline loops: CDR1 MNHEY, CDR2 SVGEGT. Here the CDR3 reads CASSRPVQDTQYF. CDR3 nucleotides: TGTGCCAGCAGTCGGCCAGTTCAAGATACGCAGTATTTT.

The table lists this clonotype with many counts. This chain links TRBV7-6 with TRBJ2-3, with D hard to call. The CDR3 covers 14 residues. The ends were cut back, 5 bases at V and 3 bases at J, with 12 bases in the middle. From germline, CDR1 is SGHVS and CDR2 FNYEAQ. The CDR3 sequence is CASSPLRRTDTQYF. CDR3 coding DNA: TGTGCCAGCAGCCCATTGCGGCGTACAGATACGCAGTATTTT.

This clonotype was observed a handful of times. This rearrangement joins TRBV7-9 to TRBJ2-3; 13 nucleotides align to TRBD2. Germline V gene lookup returns CDR1 SEHNR and CDR2 FQNEAQ (reference sequence). The CDR3 totals 18 residues. The V and J ends lost 4 bases and 0 bases, in that order; junction bases with no gene match: 7. In nucleotides, the CDR3 is TGTGCCAGCAGCTGGCCGGGACTAGCGGGGTCTAGCACAGATACGCAGTATTTT. It codes for CASSWPGLAGSSTDTQYF.

The chain carries TRBV12-3 or TRBV12-4 and TRBJ2-7; 8 bases align to TRBD2. CDR3 length: 14 amino acids. V shed 1 base and J 3 bases; nucleotides not matched to a gene: 2. The CDR3 bases are TGTGCCAGCAGTTTAGAACTAGCGGACTACGAGCAGTACTTC. As protein: CASSLELADYEQYF.

This clonotype was picked up many times. The CDR3 DNA is TGTGCCAGCTACTACGGTACGGGGGCGAACACCGGGGAGCTGTTTTTT. Protein: CASYYGTGANTGELFF. The chain has TRBV12-3 or TRBV12-4 and TRBJ2-2; the D gene is possibly TRBD2 (6 bases). The CDR3 covers 16 residues. The germline V and J ends were trimmed by 8 bases and 0 bases, with 16 bases remaining between them.

This clonotype was seen a handful of times. This chain uses TRBV28 with TRBJ2-5; D unclear. The ends were cut back, 4 bases at V and 1 base at J, with 13 bases in the middle. CDR3 length: 15 amino acids. Looked up from germline, CDR1 is MDHEN and CDR2 is SYDVKM. The CDR3 coding sequence is TGTGCCAGCAGTTCGGCGACAACAATCCAAGAGACCCAGTACTTC. It encodes CASSSATTIQETQYF.

In its sample, this clonotype was seen many times. The chain links TRBV6-5 to TRBJ1-1; a possible D gene is TRBD1 (5 bases). Germline V gene data show CDR1 as MNHEY and CDR2 as SVGAGI. The CDR3 consists of 15 residues. The V end was cut by 9 bases, the J end by 0 bases, with 17 bases between. The CDR3 sequence: CASRRGEGLNTEAFF. CDR3 nucleotide sequence: TGTGCCAGTCGCCGAGGCGAGGGGCTGAACACTGAAGCTTTCTTT.

In its sample, this clonotype was seen a few times. Written as DNA, the CDR3 is TGTGCCAGCAGTTCAGGCAGTCCGGCCTACAATGAGCAGTTCTTC. It translates to CASSSGSPAYNEQFF. The rearrangement uses TRBV28 and TRBJ2-1; D gene ambiguous. Between the trimmed V and J ends, which lost 4 bases and 2 bases, there was a span of 12 bases. CDR1 is MDHEN, CDR2 SYDVKM, per germline. The CDR3 sequence is 15 residues long.

Many counts were recorded for this clonotype. The rearrangement joins TRBV28 to TRBJ1-1; no clear D gene. Trimming took 1 base from V and 8 from J, leaving 20 bases between them. CDR3 length equals 16 residues. Germline V lookup: CDR1 MDHEN, CDR2 SYDVKM. Here the CDR3 reads CASSLYTAQSGAEAFF. CDR3 bases: TGTGCCAGCAGTTTATATACAGCGCAGAGCGGTGCGGAAGCTTTCTTT. The full variable domain, its missing parts supplied by reference TRBV28 and TRBJ1-1, is DVKVTQSSRYLVKRTGEKVFLECVQDMDHENMFWYRQDPGLGLRLIYFSYDVKMKEKGDIPEGYSVSREKKERFSLILESASTNQTSMYLCASSLYTAQSGAEAFFGQGTRLTVV.

The V call is TRBV6-1, the J call TRBJ2-4; possible D gene TRBD1, 6 bases. With 2 bases removed from V and 8 bases from J, the gap between germline ends came to 10 bases. CDR1 and CDR2 (germline): MNHNS, SASEGT. The CDR3 is 13 amino acids. The DNA of the CDR3 is TGTGCCAGCAGTGAAAACAGGGTGGACATTCAGTACTTC. Translating it yields CASSENRVDIQYF.

This clonotype was found many times. This chain links TRBV7-2 with TRBJ1-1, with D uncertain. CDR3 length equals 15 residues. Between the trimmed V and J ends, which lost 0 bases and 3 bases, there was a span of 11 bases. Germline V gives CDR1 SGHTA, CDR2 FQGNSA. CDR3 loop: CASSLAQAMDTEAFF. The CDR3 nucleotides read TGTGCCAGCAGCTTAGCGCAGGCTATGGACACTGAAGCTTTCTTT.

This clonotype has a count of ten or more. The V and J genes are TRBV7-2 and TRBJ2-5, with D tentatively TRBD1 (6 bases). CDR3 length: 14 residues. The V gene lost 5 bases and the J gene lost 5 bases, with 15 bases spanning the gap. CDR1 is SGHTA, CDR2 FQGNSA, per germline. As DNA, the CDR3 is TGTGCCAGCAGCCGAACAGGGTCATTCGAGACCCAGTACTTC. As protein: CASSRTGSFETQYF.

This clonotype was counted only a few times. The rearrangement joins TRBV20-1 to TRBJ2-7; the match to TRBD2 covers 9 bases. Looked up from germline, CDR1 is DFQATT and CDR2 is SNEGSKA (reference sequence). The CDR3 is made up of 14 amino acids. V shed 7 bases and J 7 bases; nucleotides not matched to a gene: 14. The DNA for the CDR3 is TGCAGTGTACGGACTCAGAGCGGGGGGCCTGAGCAGTACTTC. Translating gives CSVRTQSGGPEQYF.

The chain uses TRBV6-5 and TRBJ1-5; 8 positions agree with TRBD1. The CDR3 has 15 residues. With 5 bases clipped from V and 1 base from J, the junction kept 4 bases outside the gene matches. Germline CDR1 MNHEY, CDR2 SVGAGI. CDR3 loop: CASSRTGMSNQPQHF. The CDR3 DNA follows: TGTGCCAGCAGTAGGACAGGGATGAGCAATCAGCCCCAGCATTTT.

This sequence joins TRBV3-1 and TRBJ1-4; 9 bases map to TRBD1. The CDR3 consists of 14 residues. Germline CDR1 reads LGHDT; CDR2 reads YNNKEL (reference sequence). After removal of 6 bases from V and 3 bases from J, the junction contained 2 bases not matched to a gene. In DNA form, the CDR3 reads TGTGCCAGCAGGGGGACAGGGTCTAATGAAAAACTGTTTTTT. Translated, it gives CASRGTGSNEKLFF.

Many counts were recorded for this clonotype. The rearrangement links TRBV29-1 to TRBJ1-2, with D unresolved. This CDR3 comprises 15 residues. V was trimmed by 7 bases and J by 6 bases, leaving 24 bases between them. Germline-derived CDR1 and CDR2 are SQVTM and ANQGSEA. CDR3 coding DNA: TGCAGCGCTCTGACGGAGGTTTTCCCCCTCCATGGCTACACCTTC. This sequence encodes CSALTEVFPLHGYTF.